Below are 28 T cell receptor beta chains sequenced from a single sample in a study of T cell repertoires in cytomegalovirus infection. For these receptors, no antigen is known. TCRdb re-derived calls from the reads in MiXCR, one entry per CDR3 protein. There are 600,000 to 700,000 distinct CDR3 sequences in the sample; approximately 33% occur only once, and roughly 20% lies in the top ten. The specimen was cultured PBMCs, collected from culture after CMV antigen stimulation. The receptors derive from a human donor in good health (CMV status not recorded). Some clones in this sample may be carry-over from other donors' samples.

The V and J genes are TRBV27 and TRBJ2-7; weak D call: TRBD2 (5 bases). V was cut by 9 bases and J by 3 bases, with 18 bases left in between. Germline V gene sequence: CDR1 MNHEY, CDR2 SMNVEV (reference sequence). The CDR3 is made up of 14 amino acids. The chain's CDR3 is CASQMSVGVYEQYF. CDR3 bases: TGTGCCAGTCAGATGTCAGTCGGGGTCTACGAGCAGTACTTC.

This clonotype showed up just a few times. This sequence joins TRBV4-1 and TRBJ1-1; D is perhaps TRBD1 (6 bases). CDR3 length equals 14 residues. CDR1 and CDR2 from the germline V gene are MGHRA and YSYEKL. V lost 1 base to trimming and J lost 6 bases, with 12 bases between them. In DNA form, the CDR3 reads TGCGCCAGCAGCCAAGTAACAAGGGGGTCTGAAGCTTTCTTT. It specifies CASSQVTRGSEAFF.

This clonotype has more than one count but fewer than ten. The V gene is TRBV5-1, the J gene TRBJ2-7, with D perhaps TRBD1 (6 bases). The V gene lost 4 bases and the J gene lost 4 bases, with 15 bases spanning the gap. Germline V lookup: CDR1 SGHRS, CDR2 YFSETQ. The CDR3 contains 14 residues. CDR3 sequence: CASSPDSVGYEQYF. The CDR3 nucleotides are TGCGCCAGCAGCCCGGACAGCGTGGGGTACGAGCAGTACTTC.

The chain uses TRBV5-4 and TRBJ1-3, with 9 bases matching TRBD1. With 4 bases clipped from V and 9 bases from J, the junction kept 8 bases outside the gene matches. The CDR3 has 14 amino acids. Germline CDR1 reads SGHNT; CDR2 reads YYREEE (reference sequence). The CDR3 here is CASSRDREGSTIYF. CDR3 coding DNA: TGTGCCAGCAGCCGGGACAGGGAGGGGAGCACCATATATTTT.

The rearrangement uses TRBV30 and TRBJ2-1; possibly TRBD2 for D (5 bases). The CDR3 is 12 amino acids. Germline loops: CDR1 GTSNPN, CDR2 SVGIG (reference sequence). V was clipped by 4 bases and J by 4 bases, with 8 bases between them. CDR3 DNA: TGTGCCTGGACTAGCTCTTACAATGAGCAGTTCTTC. Translated: CAWTSSYNEQFF.

This clonotype was counted at least ten times. The chain has TRBV7-2 and TRBJ1-3; D gene uncertain. This CDR3 is built from 15 residues. V lost 1 base and J lost 0, with 7 bases in between. Germline lookup yields CDR1 SGHTA and CDR2 FQGNSA. CDR3 protein: CASSLGGVSGNTIYF. The CDR3 DNA reads as TGTGCCAGCAGCTTAGGCGGGGTCTCTGGAAACACCATATATTTT.

This clonotype has at least ten counts. The genes are TRBV7-2 and TRBJ1-1, with D perhaps TRBD1 (6 bases). This CDR3 spans 15 amino acids. Trimming removed 3 bases from V and 1 base from J, with 12 bases in between. The V gene's germline CDR1 is SGHTA and CDR2 FQGNSA. The CDR3 sequence is CASSFLGAGNTEAFF. The CDR3 nucleotides read TGTGCCAGCAGCTTTCTGGGGGCCGGGAACACTGAAGCTTTCTTT. Complete variable domain (other parts from reference TRBV7-2 and TRBJ1-1): GAGVSQSPSNKVTEKGKDVELRCDPISGHTALYWYRQSLGQGLEFLIYFQGNSAPDKSGLPSDRFSAERTGGSVSTLTIQRTQQEDSAVYLCASSFLGAGNTEAFFGQGTRLTVV.

The V call is TRBV5-4, the J call TRBJ2-1; TRBD1 agrees at 8 bases. J lost 8 bases, V lost 0 bases, and 4 bases had no gene match. Per germline, CDR1 SGHNT and CDR2 YYREEE (reference sequence). This CDR3 comprises 14 residues. The CDR3 DNA reads TGTGCCAGCAGCTTGGCCAGGGGGCGGTATGAGCAGTTCTTC. Its translation is CASSLARGRYEQFF.

This clonotype was detected only a few times. CDR3 in DNA: TGTGCCAGCAGCTGGCCTCCGGGGTTCGGCGGGGAGCTGTTTTTT. Amino acid sequence: CASSWPPGFGGELFF. The rearrangement uses TRBV7-3 and TRBJ2-2; D perhaps matches TRBD2 (5 bases). V dropped 4 bases and J dropped 7 bases, with 16 bases sitting between them. CDR3 length equals 15 residues. The germline V gene encodes CDR1 SGHTA and CDR2 FQGTGA.

This clonotype was detected once. The chain has TRBV14 and TRBJ1-2; 7 bases agree with TRBD1. CDR3 length equals 15 residues. CDR1 is SGHDN and CDR2 is FVKESK in the germline V gene. The junction had 5 bases not matched to a gene; V was cut back by 0 bases and J by 4 bases. The CDR3 spells CASSQDPHRGYGYTF. CDR3 sequence (DNA): TGTGCCAGCAGCCAAGACCCGCACAGGGGCTATGGCTACACCTTC.

This clonotype was counted between two and nine times. This chain links TRBV6-1 with TRBJ2-7; D is possibly TRBD1 (5 bases). Germline CDR1 reads MNHNS; CDR2 reads SASEGT. V lost 6 bases and J 3 bases, leaving 15 bases between the germline ends. The CDR3 is 14 residues long. CDR3 in amino acids: CASSRQKPYYEQYF. CDR3 in DNA: TGTGCCAGCAGCCGACAGAAACCATACTACGAGCAGTACTTC.

This clonotype was recorded many times. The chain uses TRBV7-2 and TRBJ1-1; unclear D gene. Germline V gene sequence: CDR1 SGHTA, CDR2 FQGNSA. Trimming pared 5 bases from V and 2 bases from J, leaving 15 bases between. The CDR3 spans 15 residues. The chain's CDR3 is CASSLSGGLNTEAFF. CDR3 nucleotides: TGTGCCAGCAGCCTATCGGGCGGCCTTAACACTGAAGCTTTCTTT.

This chain links TRBV28 with TRBJ2-1, with 8 bases aligning to TRBD2. J lost 8 bases, V lost 8 bases, and 8 bases had no gene match. CDR3 length equals 13 residues. Germline V lookup: CDR1 MDHEN, CDR2 SYDVKM. CDR3 nucleotide sequence: TGTGCCAGCGGTAGCGGGGTTGTAGATGAGCAGTTCTTC. Translated: CASGSGVVDEQFF.

The chain uses TRBV9 and TRBJ2-7, with D maybe TRBD2 (6 bases). V lost 0 bases and J lost 0, with 10 bases in between. Germline loops: CDR1 SGDLS, CDR2 YYNGEE. The CDR3 runs to 15 residues. The CDR3 region has the DNA TGTGCCAGCAGCGTAGGCGGGGCGAGCTCCTACGAGCAGTACTTC. It translates to CASSVGGASSYEQYF. The whole variable domain, remainder taken from reference TRBV9 and TRBJ2-7, is DSGVTQTPKHLITATGQRVTLRCSPRSGDLSVYWYQQSLDQGLQFLIQYYNGEERAKGNILERFSAQQFPDLHSELNLSSLELGDSALYFCASSVGGASSYEQYFGPGTRLTVT.

This clonotype was observed many times. The chain employs TRBV7-2 and TRBJ2-7; D might be TRBD1 (6 bases). The CDR3 totals 15 residues. Germline assignment: CDR1 SGHTA and CDR2 FQGNSA. Trimming shortened V by 6 bases and J by 0 bases, and 15 bases separated the two germline ends. CDR3 nucleotides: TGTGCCAGCAGTCAATACCGGGACAACTCCTACGAGCAGTACTTC. Protein product: CASSQYRDNSYEQYF.

This clonotype appeared many times. The chain uses TRBV7-2 and TRBJ1-2, with TRBD1 matching over 7 bases. Germline CDR1 SGHTA, CDR2 FQGNSA. This CDR3 region has 14 residues. V lost 6 bases, J lost 5 bases, and 9 bases stayed unmatched. CDR3 region: CASRPTGAGYGYTF. In DNA form, the CDR3 reads TGTGCCAGCAGACCTACAGGGGCGGGGTATGGCTACACCTTC.

The J gene is TRBJ2-7, the V gene TRBV5-5, with D unresolved. This CDR3 is 11 amino acids long. The V gene's germline CDR1 is SGHKS and CDR2 YYEKEE (reference sequence). V shed 7 bases and J shed 6 bases, with 11 bases lying between them. The CDR3 DNA sequence: TGTGCCAGCCGTTCCGGGTTCGAGCAGTACTTC. Translating it yields CASRSGFEQYF.

This clonotype occurred a few times. This chain links TRBV7-2 with TRBJ2-5; D is uncertain. The length of the CDR3 is 11 residues. With 4 bases removed from V and 9 bases from J, the gap between germline ends came to 9 bases. The germline V gene encodes CDR1 SGHTA and CDR2 FQGNSA. DNA of the CDR3: TGTGCCAGCAGCTCCTTAACTGCCCAGTACTTC. This gives the protein CASSSLTAQYF.

The chain combines TRBV5-1 with TRBJ1-1, with TRBD1 identical over 8 bases. The V gene's germline CDR1 is SGHRS and CDR2 YFSETQ. The CDR3 length is 15 residues. V lost 2 bases to trimming and J lost 5 bases; unmatched junction nucleotides: 8. The CDR3 region has the DNA TGCGCCAGCAGCTTCGGACAGGGCATGTGGACTGAAGCTTTCTTT. Its protein is CASSFGQGMWTEAFF.

In this sample, this clonotype turned up many times. The chain recombines TRBV7-2 with TRBJ2-7, with 7 nucleotides matching TRBD1. The CDR3 has 15 residues. With 5 bases clipped from V and 6 bases from J, the junction kept 13 bases outside the gene matches. Germline-derived CDR1 and CDR2 are SGHTA and FQGNSA. CDR3 loop: CASSARSGGYGEQYF. The CDR3 bases are TGTGCCAGCAGCGCCCGGTCAGGGGGATATGGCGAGCAGTACTTC.

This clonotype was seen only a few times. The chain employs TRBV2 and TRBJ1-4, with TRBD1 identical over 9 bases. V lost 6 bases and J lost 6; bases outside the gene matches: 5. The CDR3 extends over 14 amino acids. Per germline, CDR1 SNHLY and CDR2 FYNNEI. This chain's CDR3 is CASRPDRGYEKLFF. The DNA of the CDR3 is TGTGCCAGCAGACCCGACAGGGGGTATGAAAAACTGTTTTTT.

As regards this clonotype: Given a much more abundant clone one base away, this may be a read error. This rearrangement joins TRBV9 to TRBJ2-3; no reliable D call. Germline lookup yields CDR1 SGDLS and CDR2 YYNGEE. Trimming took 7 bases from V and 2 from J, leaving 2 bases between them. This CDR3 contains 10 residues. The CDR3 DNA follows: TGTGCCAGCCCCACAGATACGCAGTATTTT. Protein product: CASPTDTQYF.

The chain employs TRBV19 and TRBJ2-4; no clear D gene. The V and J ends lost 5 bases and 1 base respectively, with 9 bases between them. This CDR3 comprises 14 residues. Germline V gene lookup returns CDR1 LNHDA and CDR2 SQIVND (reference sequence). The CDR3 nucleotides read TGTGCCAGTAGTTCGAGTCTGGCCAAAAACATTCAGTACTTC. Translating gives CASSSSLAKNIQYF.

The gene calls are TRBV12-3 or TRBV12-4 and TRBJ2-2; the match to TRBD2 covers 11 bases. This CDR3 contains 15 residues. After removal of 3 bases from V and 4 bases from J, the junction contained 1 base not matched to a gene. The CDR3 is CASSLTSGITGELFF. The DNA of the CDR3 is TGTGCCAGCAGTTTGACTAGCGGGATCACCGGGGAGCTGTTTTTT.

This sequence joins TRBV20-1 and TRBJ2-1; TRBD1 agrees at 12 bases. The CDR3 is 15 residues long. Germline CDR1 DFQATT, CDR2 SNEGSKA (reference sequence). The V and J ends lost 3 bases and 8 bases, in that order; junction bases with no gene match: 8. The CDR3 DNA follows: TGCAGTGCTAGCGTCTCCGGGACAGGGGGCTATGAGCAGTTCTTC. Amino acids: CSASVSGTGGYEQFF.

This clonotype was observed a few times. The chain links TRBV7-9 to TRBJ1-1; 7 nucleotides agree with TRBD1. The V and J ends lost 4 bases and 5 bases, in that order; junction bases with no gene match: 10. The CDR3 loop spans 15 amino acids. CDR1 and CDR2 from the germline V gene are SEHNR and FQNEAQ (reference sequence). The CDR3 reads CASSSYRTGDTEAFF. The CDR3 DNA reads TGTGCCAGCAGCTCATACCGGACAGGAGATACTGAAGCTTTCTTT.

This chain uses TRBV7-8 with TRBJ2-2, with 9 bases fitting TRBD1. The CDR3 runs to 15 residues. V lost 5 bases to trimming and J lost 1 base; unmatched junction nucleotides: 2. The germline gives CDR1 SGHVS, CDR2 FQNEAQ. The CDR3 nucleotides are TGTGCCAGCAGCCGACAGGGGGTGAACACCGGGGAGCTGTTTTTT. It yields the protein CASSRQGVNTGELFF.

The rearrangement links TRBV10-3 to TRBJ1-2; D gene uncertain. This CDR3 contains 16 residues. In germline, CDR1 is ENHRY, CDR2 SYGVKD. V lost 6 bases to trimming and J lost 7 bases, with 24 bases between them. Written as DNA, the CDR3 is TGTGCCATCAGGGGCGGTCCACAAGGCCCCGAAGGTGGCTACACCTTC. It specifies CAIRGGPQGPEGGYTF.